This passage covers 5 T cell receptor beta chains from one sample sequenced in a study of blood T cell repertoires in COVID-19 (dated by TCRdb to about 2020). The library was produced with the immunoSEQ multiplex PCR assay. TCRdb holds this immuneACCESS table with in-frame rearrangements only. Some clones are missing; in checked studies, unresolved V genes explain under half, and the rest has no known cause. Present in this sample are 32,000 or so clones, roughly 86% of which were seen just once. 62% of the sample is taken by the ten largest. Source material: peripheral blood. The receptors were gathered from a man between 65 and 80 years old with acute or convalescent COVID-19.

The chain employs TRBV9 and TRBJ1-5; 10 positions agree with TRBD1. CDR1 SGDLS and CDR2 YYNGEE come from the germline V gene. The CDR3 covers 14 residues. J gave up 8 bases and V 5 bases, and 7 bases lay outside the gene matches. CDR3 amino acids: CASSRQGAGEPQHF. The CDR3 DNA is TGTGCCAGCAGTCGACAGGGGGCGGGAGAGCCCCAGCATTTT.

The J gene is TRBJ1-4, the V gene TRBV30; tentatively, D is TRBD1 (6 bases). The germline V gene encodes CDR1 GTSNPN and CDR2 SVGIG (reference sequence). Trimming removed 0 bases from V and 8 bases from J, with 16 bases in between. CDR3 size: 15 residues. The DNA for the CDR3 is TGTGCCTGGAGTGTAGGGCCAGGGGTCACGGAAAAACTGTTTTTT. It encodes CAWSVGPGVTEKLFF.

This sequence joins TRBV7-8 and TRBJ2-3; 13 nucleotides match TRBD2. The CDR3 totals 18 residues. Trimming removed 1 base from V and 4 bases from J; junction bases left unmatched: 8. Germline lookup yields CDR1 SGHVS and CDR2 FQNEAQ. Written as DNA, the CDR3 is TGTGCCAGCAGCTTAGTGGGACTAGCGGGGCGGGTTGCAGATACGCAGTATTTT. Its protein is CASSLVGLAGRVADTQYF.

The V call is TRBV19, the J call TRBJ2-3, with D possibly matching TRBD1 (6 bases). Between the trimmed V and J ends, which lost 3 bases and 3 bases, there was a span of 13 bases. Germline V gene data show CDR1 as LNHDA and CDR2 as SQIVND (reference sequence). The CDR3 is made up of 15 amino acids. CDR3 amino acids: CASSIRRGGTDTQYF. In nucleotides, the CDR3 is TGTGCCAGTAGTATCCGGAGAGGGGGAACAGATACGCAGTATTTT.

This chain joins TRBV5-1 and TRBJ2-5; 8 nucleotides match TRBD1. The CDR3 is 14 residues long. Looked up from germline, CDR1 is SGHRS and CDR2 is YFSETQ. V trimming: 3 bases; J trimming: 5 bases; junction bases outside the gene matches: 6. CDR3 in DNA: TGCGCCAGCAGCTCGGGACAGGAGGGGGAGACCCAGTACTTC. The encoded protein is CASSSGQEGETQYF.